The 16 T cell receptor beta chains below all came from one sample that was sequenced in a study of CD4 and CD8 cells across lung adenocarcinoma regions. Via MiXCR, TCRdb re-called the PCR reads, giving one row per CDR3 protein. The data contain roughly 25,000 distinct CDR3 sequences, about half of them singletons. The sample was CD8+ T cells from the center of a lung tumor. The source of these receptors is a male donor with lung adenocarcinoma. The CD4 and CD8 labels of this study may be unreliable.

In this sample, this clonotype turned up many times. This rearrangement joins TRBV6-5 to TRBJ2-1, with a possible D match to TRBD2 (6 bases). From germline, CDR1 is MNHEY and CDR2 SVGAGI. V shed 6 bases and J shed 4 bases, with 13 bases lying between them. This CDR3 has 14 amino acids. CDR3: CASRRHSGYNEQFF. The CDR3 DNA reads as TGTGCCAGCAGGCGCCATAGCGGATACAATGAGCAGTTCTTC.

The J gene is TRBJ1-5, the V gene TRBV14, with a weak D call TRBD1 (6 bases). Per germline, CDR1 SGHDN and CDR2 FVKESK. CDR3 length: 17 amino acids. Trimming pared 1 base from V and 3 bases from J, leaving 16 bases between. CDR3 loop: CASSQGPTGFLNQPQHF. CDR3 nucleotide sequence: TGTGCCAGCAGCCAAGGCCCGACAGGTTTCCTCAATCAGCCCCAGCATTTT.

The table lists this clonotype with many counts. The CDR3 coding sequence is TGTGCCAGCAGCTTACGCAGAAGCGTCCAAGAGACCCAGTACTTC. This sequence encodes CASSLRRSVQETQYF. V is TRBV7-2 and J is TRBJ2-5; D unclear. The germline V gene has CDR1 SGHTA and CDR2 FQGNSA. V lost 2 bases to trimming and J lost 1 base, with 11 bases between them. The CDR3 covers 15 residues.

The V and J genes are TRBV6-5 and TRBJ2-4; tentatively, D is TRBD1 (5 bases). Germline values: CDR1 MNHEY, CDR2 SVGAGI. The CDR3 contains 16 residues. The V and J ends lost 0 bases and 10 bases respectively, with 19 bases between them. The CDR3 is CASSYSGPVGTDIQYF. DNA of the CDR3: TGTGCCAGCAGTTACTCGGGGCCCGTCGGCACAGATATTCAGTACTTC.

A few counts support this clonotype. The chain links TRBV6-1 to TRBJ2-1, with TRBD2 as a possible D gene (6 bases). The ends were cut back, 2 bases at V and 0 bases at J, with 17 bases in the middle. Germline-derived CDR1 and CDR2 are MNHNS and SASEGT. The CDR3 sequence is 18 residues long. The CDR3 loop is CASSEYAERASSYNEQFF. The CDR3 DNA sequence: TGTGCCAGCAGTGAATACGCTGAGCGGGCAAGCTCCTACAATGAGCAGTTCTTC.

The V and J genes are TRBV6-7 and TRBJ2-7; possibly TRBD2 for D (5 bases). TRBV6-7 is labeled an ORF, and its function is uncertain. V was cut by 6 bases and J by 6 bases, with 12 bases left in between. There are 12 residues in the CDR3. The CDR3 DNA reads TGTGCCAGCAGGGACTCCGATGCCGAGCAGTACTTC. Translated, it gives CASRDSDAEQYF.

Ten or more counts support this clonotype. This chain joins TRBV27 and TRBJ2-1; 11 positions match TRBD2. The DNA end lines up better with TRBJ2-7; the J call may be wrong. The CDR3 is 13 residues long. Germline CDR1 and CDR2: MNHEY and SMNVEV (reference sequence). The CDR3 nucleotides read TGTGCCAGCAGGACTAGCGGGAACTACGAGCAGTACTTC. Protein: CASRTSGNYEQYF.

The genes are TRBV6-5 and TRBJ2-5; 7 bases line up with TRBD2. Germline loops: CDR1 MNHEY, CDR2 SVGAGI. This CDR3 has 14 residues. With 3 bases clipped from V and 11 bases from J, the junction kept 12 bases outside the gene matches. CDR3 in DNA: TGTGCCAGCAGTTATAGCAGCGGGGTCACAGAGCAGTACTTC. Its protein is CASSYSSGVTEQYF.

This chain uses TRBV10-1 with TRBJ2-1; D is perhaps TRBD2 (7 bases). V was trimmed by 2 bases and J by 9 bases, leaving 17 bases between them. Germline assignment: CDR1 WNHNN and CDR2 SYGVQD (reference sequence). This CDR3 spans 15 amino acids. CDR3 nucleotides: TGCGCCAGCAGTGAGCGGGGGGCTTCGATCGTTGAGCAGTTCTTC. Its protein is CASSERGASIVEQFF.

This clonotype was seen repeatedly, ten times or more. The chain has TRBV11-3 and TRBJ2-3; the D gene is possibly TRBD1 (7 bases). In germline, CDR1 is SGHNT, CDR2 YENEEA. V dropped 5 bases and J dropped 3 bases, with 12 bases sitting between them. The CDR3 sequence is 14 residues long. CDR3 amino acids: CASSAAGGTDTQYF. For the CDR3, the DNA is TGTGCCAGCAGCGCCGCAGGGGGGACAGATACGCAGTATTTT.

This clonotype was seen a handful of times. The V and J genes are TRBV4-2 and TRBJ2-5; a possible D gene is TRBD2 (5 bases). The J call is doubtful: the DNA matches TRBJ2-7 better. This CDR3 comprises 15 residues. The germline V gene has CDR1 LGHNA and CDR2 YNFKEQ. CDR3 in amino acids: CASSQEGVPSYEQYF. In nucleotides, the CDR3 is TGTGCCAGCAGCCAAGAGGGAGTCCCCTCCTACGAGCAGTACTTC.

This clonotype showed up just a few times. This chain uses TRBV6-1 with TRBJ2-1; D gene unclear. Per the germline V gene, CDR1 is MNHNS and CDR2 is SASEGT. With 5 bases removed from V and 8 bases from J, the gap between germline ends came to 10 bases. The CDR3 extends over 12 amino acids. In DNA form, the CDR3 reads TGTGCCAGCAGTCTTCAAGGCGATGAGCAGTTCTTC. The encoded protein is CASSLQGDEQFF.

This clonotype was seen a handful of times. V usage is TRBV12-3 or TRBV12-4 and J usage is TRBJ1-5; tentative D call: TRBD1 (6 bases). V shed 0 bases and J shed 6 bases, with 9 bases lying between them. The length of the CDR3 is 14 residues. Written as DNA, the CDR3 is TGTGCCAGCAGTTTAGCCGGGGGCGGTCAGCCCCAGCATTTT. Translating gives CASSLAGGGQPQHF.

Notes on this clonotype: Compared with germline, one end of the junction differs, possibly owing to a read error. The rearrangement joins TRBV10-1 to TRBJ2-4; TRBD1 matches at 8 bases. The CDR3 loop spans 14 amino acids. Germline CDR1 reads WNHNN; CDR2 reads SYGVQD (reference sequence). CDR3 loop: CAGRGLRATNTQYF. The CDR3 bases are TGCGCCGGCAGGGGGCTGCGAGCCACAAATACTCAGTACTTC.

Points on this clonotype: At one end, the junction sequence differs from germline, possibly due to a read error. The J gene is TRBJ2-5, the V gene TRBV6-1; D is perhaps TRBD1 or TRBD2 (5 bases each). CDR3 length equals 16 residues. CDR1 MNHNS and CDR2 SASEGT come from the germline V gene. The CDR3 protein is CASGGAGARDRDTQYF. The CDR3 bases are TGTGCCAGCGGGGGAGCCGGGGCCCGGGACCGAGATACCCAGTATTTC.

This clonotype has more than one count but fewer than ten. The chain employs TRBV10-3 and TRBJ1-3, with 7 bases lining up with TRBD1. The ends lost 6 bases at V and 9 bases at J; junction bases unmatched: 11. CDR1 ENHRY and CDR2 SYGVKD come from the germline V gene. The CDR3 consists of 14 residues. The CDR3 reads CAIRPGQALSTIYF. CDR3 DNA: TGTGCCATCAGGCCCGGACAGGCCCTTAGCACCATATATTTT.